These 4 T cell receptor beta chains originate from one sample sequenced in a study of human T cells and chemical hapten exposure. MiXCR, run by TCRdb on the RACE reads, gives a single entry per CDR3 protein. The sample yields 75,000 to 95,000 distinct CDR3 sequences, approximately 10% seen once. Time point specified: patch test 2, 6 weeks after DPC sensitization. Stated treatment: therapeutic diphenylcyclopropenone sensitization with weekly scalp DPC. The specimen was whole blood, collected in connection with sensitization to the hapten diphenylcyclopropenone (DPC). The receptors were sampled from a man aged 35-49 years with alopecia areata. Some clones in this sample may be carry-over from other donors' samples.

The CDR3 bases are TGTGCCATCAGTGGGACAGCGGGCGTTTTGGAGACCCAGTACTTC. This codes for CAISGTAGVLETQYF. The rearrangement links TRBV10-3 to TRBJ2-5; D is possibly TRBD1 or TRBD2 (6 bases each). Germline CDR1 reads ENHRY; CDR2 reads SYGVKD. V shed 4 bases and J shed 5 bases, with 17 bases lying between them. CDR3 length equals 15 residues.

This sequence joins TRBV7-2 and TRBJ2-5, with TRBD2 matching 9 bases. CDR3 length: 15 amino acids. Germline V gene sequence: CDR1 SGHTA, CDR2 FQGNSA. After removal of 1 base from V and 5 bases from J, the junction contained 5 bases not matched to a gene. The CDR3, as DNA: TGTGCCAGCAGCTTAGTAGCGGGAGCGGTCGAGACCCAGTACTTC. It translates to CASSLVAGAVETQYF.

This chain's CDR3 is CSARREADTQYF. The DNA for the CDR3 is TGCAGTGCTAGAAGGGAGGCAGATACGCAGTATTTT. The chain links TRBV20-1 to TRBJ2-3; possibly TRBD2 for D (6 bases). V lost 2 bases, J lost 4 bases, and 7 bases lay in between. There are 12 residues in the CDR3. Germline CDR1 DFQATT, CDR2 SNEGSKA (reference sequence).

The chain has TRBV7-9 and TRBJ2-1, with 13 bases lining up with TRBD2. The J segment lost 8 bases and the V segment lost 5 bases, leaving 6 bases of the junction unmatched. The germline V gene encodes CDR1 SEHNR and CDR2 FQNEAQ (reference sequence). The CDR3 has 15 residues. The CDR3 is CASSETSGRNHEQFF. The CDR3 bases are TGTGCCAGCAGCGAGACTAGCGGGAGGAACCATGAGCAGTTCTTC.